Below, 25 T cell receptor beta chains from the same sample are listed, as sequenced in a study of T-cell reconstitution after alpha-beta-depleted transplantation in children. TCRbeta library construction was performed incorporating unique molecular identifiers. TCRdb reprocessed the PCR reads with MiXCR, giving one entry per CDR3 protein. The table includes roughly 82,000 distinct CDR3 sequences, roughly 15% detected once. This sample comprised PBMCs, mostly from graft donor cells, obtained 180 days after TCRalphabeta/CD19-depleted stem cell transplant. The source is a male patient under 10 years old who had a stem cell transplant for acute lymphoblastic leukemia, so the T cells may come from the graft donor.

For this clonotype: The germline gene is not matched at one end of the junction; a read error may be the cause. The genes are TRBV20-1 and TRBJ2-5, with a possible D match to TRBD2 (5 bases). This CDR3 spans 11 amino acids. In germline, CDR1 is DFQATT, CDR2 SNEGSKA (reference sequence). CDR3 DNA sequence: TGCACTGCTAAACTAGGAGAGACCCAGTACTTC. Its protein is CTAKLGETQYF.

This clonotype occurred a few times. J is TRBJ1-2 and V is TRBV20-1; perhaps TRBD1 as D (6 bases). V was trimmed by 5 bases and J by 5 bases, leaving 15 bases between them. Germline CDR1 DFQATT, CDR2 SNEGSKA (reference sequence). The CDR3 length is 13 residues. The CDR3 spells CSALAGTLYGYTF. CDR3 sequence (DNA): TGCAGTGCTCTAGCCGGGACACTATATGGCTACACCTTC.

The chain is built from TRBV5-1 and TRBJ1-2; D uncertain. The length of the CDR3 is 14 residues. Trimming shortened V by 1 base and J by 7 bases, and 14 bases separated the two germline ends. Germline V lookup: CDR1 SGHRS, CDR2 YFSETQ. The CDR3: CASSLLGRGGGYTF. CDR3 nucleotide sequence: TGCGCCAGCAGCTTGCTGGGCAGAGGAGGTGGCTACACCTTC.

This rearrangement joins TRBV6-2 or TRBV6-3 to TRBJ2-6, with a tentative D call TRBD2 (5 bases). The germline CDR1 and CDR2 sequences are MNHEY and SVGEGT. CDR3 length: 16 amino acids. V lost 8 bases to trimming and J lost 0 bases, with 14 bases between them. The CDR3 DNA reads as TGTGCCAGCGCCATAGGACTTCTCTCTGGGGCCAACGTCCTGACTTTC. This translates into CASAIGLLSGANVLTF.

The chain carries TRBV4-3 and TRBJ2-5; D could derive from TRBD1 or TRBD2 (6 bases each). The CDR3 has 15 residues. Trimming took off 4 bases at V and 2 bases at J, with 14 bases between the two ends. Germline loops: CDR1 LGHNA, CDR2 YSLEER. CDR3 sequence (DNA): TGCGCCAGCAGCCCCACGAAGGGGGGTCAAGAGACCCAGTACTTC. Its translation is CASSPTKGGQETQYF.

This clonotype was seen a few times. This chain links TRBV27 with TRBJ2-1; perhaps D is TRBD1 or TRBD2 (5 bases each). Germline-derived CDR1 and CDR2 are MNHEY and SMNVEV (reference sequence). Trimming stripped 3 bases from V and 3 bases from J, with 15 bases between. This CDR3 contains 16 residues. The CDR3 DNA reads as TGTGCCAGCAGTTTGGGTCGGGACCCGATCTACAATGAGCAGTTCTTC. This gives the protein CASSLGRDPIYNEQFF.

The chain has TRBV20-1 and TRBJ1-2, with 9 bases that match TRBD1. This CDR3 spans 16 amino acids. Germline values: CDR1 DFQATT, CDR2 SNEGSKA (reference sequence). V lost 0 bases to trimming and J lost 0 bases; unmatched junction nucleotides: 5. The CDR3 is CSARDTGGGSNYGYTF. In nucleotides, the CDR3 is TGCAGTGCTAGAGATACAGGGGGCGGTTCTAACTATGGCTACACCTTC.

The V gene is TRBV27, the J gene TRBJ2-6, with D perhaps matching TRBD2 (5 bases). The CDR3 sequence is 15 residues long. The germline V gene has CDR1 MNHEY and CDR2 SMNVEV (reference sequence). The V end was cut by 6 bases, the J end by 1 base, with 10 bases between. The CDR3 DNA reads as TGTGCCAGCAGCCCAACTAGTTCTGGGGCCAACGTCCTGACTTTC. Translated, it gives CASSPTSSGANVLTF.

This clonotype was picked up a small number of times. The chain combines TRBV20-1 with TRBJ2-7, with D tentatively TRBD2 (6 bases). V was clipped by 6 bases and J by 3 bases, with 18 bases between them. The CDR3 spans 14 residues. Germline V lookup: CDR1 DFQATT, CDR2 SNEGSKA (reference sequence). CDR3 in amino acids: CSAHSLASGYEQYF. In DNA form, the CDR3 reads TGCAGTGCCCACTCACTAGCTTCGGGCTACGAGCAGTACTTC.

This clonotype was found a few times. The rearrangement joins TRBV10-3 to TRBJ2-7; TRBD1 or TRBD2 may be the D gene (6 bases each). The CDR3 totals 12 residues. The V gene's germline CDR1 is ENHRY and CDR2 SYGVKD. V dropped 8 bases and J dropped 2 bases, with 10 bases sitting between them. The chain's CDR3 is CAIGGGPYEQYF. The CDR3 DNA is TGTGCCATCGGAGGGGGACCCTACGAGCAGTACTTC.

This clonotype was counted between two and nine times. The chain has TRBV6-5 and TRBJ1-6, with D hard to call. The length of the CDR3 is 12 residues. Germline values: CDR1 MNHEY, CDR2 SVGAGI. Trimming left V 8 bases short and J 7 bases short, with 9 bases between. The CDR3 DNA is TGTGCCAGCGGCAGTCCGAATTCACCCCTCCACTTT. Translation: CASGSPNSPLHF.

The chain has TRBV5-6 and TRBJ2-2; no definite D call. CDR3 size: 15 residues. CDR1 is SGHDT and CDR2 is YYEEEE in the germline V gene. V dropped 0 bases and J dropped 1 base, with 7 bases sitting between them. CDR3 region: CASSLAIQNTGELFF. The CDR3 nucleotides read TGTGCCAGCAGCTTGGCCATCCAGAACACCGGGGAGCTGTTTTTT. Full variable domain (remainder filled in from reference TRBV5-6 and TRBJ2-2): DAGVTQSPTHLIKTRGQQVTLRCSPKSGHDTVSWYQQALGQGPQFIFQYYEEEERQRGNFPDRFSGHQFPNYSSELNVNALLLGDSALYLCASSLAIQNTGELFFGEGSRLTVL.

The chain has TRBV7-2 and TRBJ2-5; the D call may be TRBD1 or TRBD2 (6 bases each). With 2 bases removed from V and 5 bases from J, the gap between germline ends came to 12 bases. CDR3 length: 14 amino acids. Per the germline V gene, CDR1 is SGHTA and CDR2 is FQGNSA. DNA of the CDR3: TGTGCCAGCAGCTTACGGGGGCTCGGGGAGACCCAGTACTTC. It is translated as CASSLRGLGETQYF.

This clonotype was counted a few times. The gene calls are TRBV7-8 and TRBJ2-7, with TRBD2 as a possible D gene (7 bases). CDR1 and CDR2 from the germline V gene are SGHVS and FQNEAQ. CDR3 length equals 17 residues. V was cut by 0 bases and J by 0 bases, with 15 bases left in between. The CDR3 spells CASSLAVGGRNSYEQYF. CDR3 nucleotide sequence: TGTGCCAGCAGCTTAGCTGTGGGGGGGCGCAACTCCTACGAGCAGTACTTC. Variable domain in full (rest from reference TRBV7-8 and TRBJ2-7): GAGVSQSPRYKVAKRGQDVALRCDPISGHVSLFWYQQALGQGPEFLTYFQNEAQLDKSGLPSDRFFAERPEGSVSTLKIQRTQQEDSAVYLCASSLAVGGRNSYEQYFGPGTRLTVT.

As for this clonotype: The conserved phenylalanine or tryptophan normally closing the CDR3 is absent here, so this likely arose from a read error. J is TRBJ2-1 and V is TRBV20-1, with 12 bases that match TRBD2. V lost 5 bases and J lost 8; bases outside the gene matches: 16. The germline CDR1 and CDR2 sequences are DFQATT and SNEGSKA (reference sequence). There are 17 residues in the CDR3. CDR3: CSAFSLGLAGSYHEQFL. DNA of the CDR3: TGCAGTGCTTTTTCCCTCGGACTAGCGGGATCATATCATGAGCAGTTCTTA.

This clonotype was counted between two and nine times. CDR3 sequence: CASSYSGIPLHF. CDR3 nucleotides: TGTGCCAGCAGTTACTCCGGTATACCCCTCCACTTT. This chain joins TRBV6-5 and TRBJ1-6; D is ambiguous. The CDR3 spans 12 residues. V lost 0 bases and J 12 bases, leaving 6 bases between the germline ends. The germline V gene encodes CDR1 MNHEY and CDR2 SVGAGI.

On this clonotype itself: The CDR3 does not close with the conserved phenylalanine or tryptophan, likely indicating a read error. CDR3 in DNA: TGTGCCAGCTCAGCCTGGGCGGGTGAAGCTTTCATT. Protein: CASSAWAGEAFI. V usage is TRBV18 and J usage is TRBJ1-1, with no clear D. There are 12 residues in the CDR3. V lost 5 bases, J lost 7 bases, and 11 bases lay in between. The germline V gene encodes CDR1 KGHSH and CDR2 LQKENI.

This clonotype was detected a few times. The V gene is TRBV5-1, the J gene TRBJ2-7, with D unresolved. The germline V gene has CDR1 SGHRS and CDR2 YFSETQ. The CDR3 sequence is 12 residues long. Deletions cut 5 bases from V and 4 bases from J, with 10 bases between. DNA for the CDR3: TGCGCCAGCAGTCAGATGGGGTACGAGCAGTACTTC. Translated: CASSQMGYEQYF.

This rearrangement joins TRBV7-6 to TRBJ1-4; D might be TRBD1 (6 bases). Per the germline V gene, CDR1 is SGHVS and CDR2 is FNYEAQ. The CDR3 contains 15 residues. V lost 5 bases, J lost 7 bases, and 17 bases lay in between. CDR3 in amino acids: CASSLLGGRTEKLFF. The CDR3 DNA sequence: TGTGCCAGCAGCCTCCTCGGGGGGCGGACTGAAAAACTGTTTTTT. Together with reference TRBV7-6 and TRBJ1-4, the CDR3 gives the full variable domain: GAGVSQSPRYKVTKRGQDVALRCDPISGHVSLYWYRQALGQGPEFLTYFNYEAQQDKSGLPNDRFSAERPEGSISTLTIQRTEQRDSAMYRCASSLLGGRTEKLFFGSGTQLSVL.

The chain couples TRBV7-9 to TRBJ2-7; 9 bases align to TRBD1. Germline CDR1 reads SEHNR; CDR2 reads FQNEAQ (reference sequence). The CDR3 has 16 residues. CDR3 amino acids: CGAAKAYRDRAYEQYF. Written as DNA, the CDR3 is TGTGGAGCAGCAAAGGCCTACCGGGACAGGGCCTACGAGCAGTACTTC.

V and J are TRBV5-1 and TRBJ2-5; tentative D call: TRBD2 (6 bases). Trimming left V 0 bases short and J 2 bases short, with 11 bases between. From germline, CDR1 is SGHRS and CDR2 YFSETQ. CDR3 length: 15 residues. The CDR3, as DNA: TGCGCCAGCAGCTTGGTGGCTAGCGAACAAGAGACCCAGTACTTC. It translates to CASSLVASEQETQYF.

The chain couples TRBV6-1 to TRBJ1-2, with TRBD1 matching over 8 bases. Trimming at V came to 6 bases and at J to 5 bases, leaving 8 bases not matched to a gene. The CDR3 is 14 amino acids. Germline CDR1 MNHNS, CDR2 SASEGT. The CDR3 loop is CASRLTGEVYGYTF. Here the CDR3 DNA reads TGTGCCAGCAGACTGACAGGGGAGGTATATGGCTACACCTTC.

In its sample, this clonotype was seen a few times. The chain carries TRBV3-1 and TRBJ1-2, with D possibly TRBD1 on 6 matching bases. Germline V gene sequence: CDR1 LGHDT, CDR2 YNNKEL (reference sequence). This CDR3 has 12 residues. Trimming stripped 7 bases from V and 4 bases from J, with 10 bases between. CDR3 residues: CASMGTSYGYTF. As DNA, the CDR3 is TGTGCCAGCATGGGGACAAGCTATGGCTACACCTTC. Variable domain in full (rest from reference TRBV3-1 and TRBJ1-2): DTAVSQTPKYLVTQMGNDKSIKCEQNLGHDTMYWYKQDSKKFLKIMFSYNNKELIINETVPNRFSPKSPDKAHLNLHINSLELGDSAVYFCASMGTSYGYTFGSGTRLTVV.

This clonotype was seen a few times. The gene calls are TRBV7-2 and TRBJ1-5; a possible D gene is TRBD1 (5 bases). This CDR3 has 16 amino acids. V was pared by 5 bases and J by 0 bases, with 14 bases between. In germline, CDR1 is SGHTA, CDR2 FQGNSA. The CDR3 reads CASSPWGGYSNQPQHF. DNA of the CDR3: TGTGCCAGCAGCCCCTGGGGGGGGTATAGCAATCAGCCCCAGCATTTT.

This clonotype showed up just a few times. V gene TRBV11-2 combines with J gene TRBJ2-7, with 7 bases identical to TRBD1. Unmatched junction bases numbered 19, after V lost 1 base and J lost 7 bases. This CDR3 is 18 amino acids long. The V gene's germline CDR1 is SGHAT and CDR2 FQNNGV. The CDR3 region is CASSLGRWTGTVLREQYF. For the CDR3, the DNA is TGTGCCAGCAGCTTAGGACGCTGGACCGGGACAGTTTTGAGGGAGCAGTACTTC.